This note documents a single T cell receptor beta chain sequence. Its antigen is not identified. The data are from a study of shared clonotypes between healthy human individuals. Study-wide results and caveats: Compared with memory subsets, naive subsets generally had larger estimated richness.

Germline V gene data show CDR1 as MDHEN and CDR2 as SYDVKM. The CDR3 runs to 15 residues. V lost 4 bases and J 3 bases, leaving 15 bases between the germline ends. The deep-level immunoSEQ assay was used. Profiled with immunoSEQ multiplex PCR; TCRdb holds only in-frame clones, not every one. Of roughly 660,000 clones in the sample, less than 95% are singletons; the top ten hold 34%. Healthy HIV-negative adults without recent acute infections or vaccinations served as donors. Sequencing was performed on memory CD8+ T cells from PBMCs. This sample's subset: CD45RO+ cells pooled with CCR7-negative TemRA cells. The chain links TRBV28 to TRBJ1-1; no clear D. The receptor comes from a man aged 18-30 years in good health. Some clones in this sample may be carry-over from other donors' samples. DNA for the CDR3: TGTGCCAGCAGTTCCCCCCGAAGGGAGCACACTGAAGCTTTCTTT. Its protein is CASSSPRREHTEAFF.